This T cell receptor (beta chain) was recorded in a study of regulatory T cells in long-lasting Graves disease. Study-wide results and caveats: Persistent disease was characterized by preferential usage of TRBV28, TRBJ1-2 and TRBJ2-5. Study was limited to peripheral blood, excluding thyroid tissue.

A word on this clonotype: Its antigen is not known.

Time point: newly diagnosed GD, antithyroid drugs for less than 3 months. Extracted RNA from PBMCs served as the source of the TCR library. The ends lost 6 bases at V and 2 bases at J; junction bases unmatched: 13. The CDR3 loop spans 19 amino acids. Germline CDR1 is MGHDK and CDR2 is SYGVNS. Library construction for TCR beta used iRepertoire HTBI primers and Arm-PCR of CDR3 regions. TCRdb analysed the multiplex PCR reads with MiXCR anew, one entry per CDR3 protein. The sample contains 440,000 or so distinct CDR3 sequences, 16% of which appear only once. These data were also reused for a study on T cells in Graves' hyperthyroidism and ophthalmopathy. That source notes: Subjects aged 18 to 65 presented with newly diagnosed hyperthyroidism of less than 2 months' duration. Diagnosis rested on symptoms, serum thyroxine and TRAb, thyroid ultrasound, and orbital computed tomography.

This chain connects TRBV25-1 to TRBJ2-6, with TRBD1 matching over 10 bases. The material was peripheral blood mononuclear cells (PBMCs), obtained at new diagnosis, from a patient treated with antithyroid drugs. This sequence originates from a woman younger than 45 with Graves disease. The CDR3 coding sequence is TGTGCCAGCAGCGTCAGCCGGGACAGGGGACTGACTGGGGCCAACGTCCTGACTTTC. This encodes CASSVSRDRGLTGANVLTF.